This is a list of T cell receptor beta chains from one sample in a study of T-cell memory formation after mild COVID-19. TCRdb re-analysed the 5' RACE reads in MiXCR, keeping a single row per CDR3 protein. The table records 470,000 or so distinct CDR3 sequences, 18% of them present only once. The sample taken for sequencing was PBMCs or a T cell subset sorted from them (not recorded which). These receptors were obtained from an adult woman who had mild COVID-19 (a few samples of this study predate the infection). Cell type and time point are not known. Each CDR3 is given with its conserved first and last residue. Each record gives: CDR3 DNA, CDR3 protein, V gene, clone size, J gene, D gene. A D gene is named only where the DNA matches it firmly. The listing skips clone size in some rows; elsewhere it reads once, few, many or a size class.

CDR3nt: TGTGCCAGCTCACCTTATGGGACAGGGGCAACGTACGAGCAGTACTTC
CDR3aa: CASSPYGTGATYEQYF
v_gene: TRBV18
abundance: .
j_gene: TRBJ2-7
d_gene: TRBD1

CDR3nt: TGTGCCAGCACCCAGGCTAGCACAGATACGCAGTATTTT
CDR3aa: CASTQASTDTQYF
v_gene: TRBV3-1
abundance: .
j_gene: TRBJ2-3
d_gene: .

CDR3nt: TGTGCCAGCAGTCGCTACACCTTC
CDR3aa: CASSRYTF
v_gene: TRBV7-9
abundance: .
j_gene: TRBJ1-2
d_gene: .

CDR3nt: TGTGCCAGCAGTAGGGCAGCCTCATATGGCTACACCTTC
CDR3aa: CASSRAASYGYTF
v_gene: TRBV25-1
abundance: few
j_gene: TRBJ1-2
d_gene: .

CDR3nt: TGTGCCAGCAGGCCGGGCCCCCCGGGGCAGTTCTTC
CDR3aa: CASRPGPPGQFF
v_gene: TRBV7-9
abundance: .
j_gene: TRBJ2-1
d_gene: .

CDR3nt: TGTGCCAGCAGCTTGGACCCGGGACAGGGGGCTTTTGGCTATGGCTACACCTTC
CDR3aa: CASSLDPGQGAFGYGYTF
v_gene: TRBV5-4
abundance: .
j_gene: TRBJ1-2
d_gene: TRBD1

CDR3nt: TGTGCCAGCGCGCCTGGACTAGCGGGAGTCTACGAGCAGTACTTC
CDR3aa: CASAPGLAGVYEQYF
v_gene: TRBV28
abundance: .
j_gene: TRBJ2-7
d_gene: TRBD2

CDR3nt: TGTGCCACCCTACTAGCGGGGAGGACAGATACGCAGTATTTT
CDR3aa: CATLLAGRTDTQYF
v_gene: TRBV27
abundance: few
j_gene: TRBJ2-3
d_gene: TRBD2

CDR3nt: TGTGCCAGCACCCTTACAGGGAATAGCAATCAGCCCCAGCATTTT
CDR3aa: CASTLTGNSNQPQHF
v_gene: TRBV2
abundance: .
j_gene: TRBJ1-5
d_gene: .

CDR3nt: TGTGCCAGCGGCCACAGGCTATACTCCTATAATTCACCCCTCCACTTT
CDR3aa: CASGHRLYSYNSPLHF
v_gene: TRBV12-3/TRBV12-4
abundance: many
j_gene: TRBJ1-6
d_gene: .

CDR3nt: TGCGCCAGCAGCTTCTCGGCGGGAGATTCGTACGAGCAGTACTTC
CDR3aa: CASSFSAGDSYEQYF
v_gene: TRBV5-1
abundance: few
j_gene: TRBJ2-7
d_gene: TRBD2

CDR3nt: TGTGCCAGCAGCCCACGGACAGGGAGGGACAATGAGCAGTTCTTC
CDR3aa: CASSPRTGRDNEQFF
v_gene: TRBV7-2
abundance: .
j_gene: TRBJ2-1
d_gene: .

CDR3nt: TGTGCCACCAGCAGAGTAGGGGACAGGAGCTATACGCAGTATTTT
CDR3aa: CATSRVGDRSYTQYF
v_gene: TRBV15
abundance: few
j_gene: TRBJ2-3
d_gene: TRBD1

CDR3nt: TGTGCCAGCAGCCCTATGGGACAAGGAGGAGAGCAGTACTTC
CDR3aa: CASSPMGQGGEQYF
v_gene: TRBV11-1
abundance: .
j_gene: TRBJ2-7
d_gene: .

CDR3nt: TGTGCCAGCCGGGGGAAGACCGGGGAGCTGTTTTTT
CDR3aa: CASRGKTGELFF
v_gene: TRBV27
abundance: .
j_gene: TRBJ2-2
d_gene: .

CDR3nt: TGTGCCACCAGTGATGGTAGCGGGAGGTCCTACAATGAGCAGTTCTTC
CDR3aa: CATSDGSGRSYNEQFF
v_gene: TRBV24-1
abundance: .
j_gene: TRBJ2-1
d_gene: TRBD2

CDR3nt: TGTGCCAGCAGCTCCGTGGGAGGGCGCGATGAGCAGTTCTTC
CDR3aa: CASSSVGGRDEQFF
v_gene: TRBV7-2
abundance: few
j_gene: TRBJ2-1
d_gene: TRBD2

CDR3nt: TGTGCCGGCCAGGGCGGGGCCTCCTACGAGCAGTACTTC
CDR3aa: CAGQGGASYEQYF
v_gene: TRBV7-9
abundance: .
j_gene: TRBJ2-7
d_gene: .

CDR3nt: TGTGCCAGCAGCTTAGAAGGCGAGCTGTTTTTT
CDR3aa: CASSLEGELFF
v_gene: TRBV5-6
abundance: many
j_gene: TRBJ2-2
d_gene: .

CDR3nt: TGTGCCAGCAGCAGGACCGCACGAGGGACGGGCGAGCAGTACTTC
CDR3aa: CASSRTARGTGEQYF
v_gene: TRBV6-2/TRBV6-3
abundance: many
j_gene: TRBJ2-7
d_gene: .

CDR3nt: TGCGCCAGCAGCTTGGGACAGGGGGCTGGAAACACCATATATTTT
CDR3aa: CASSLGQGAGNTIYF
v_gene: TRBV5-1
abundance: .
j_gene: TRBJ1-3
d_gene: TRBD1

CDR3nt: TGTGCCACCAGTGACGAGACTAGCGGGAGTGGCATTCAGTACTTC
CDR3aa: CATSDETSGSGIQYF
v_gene: TRBV24-1
abundance: .
j_gene: TRBJ2-4
d_gene: TRBD2

CDR3nt: TGCGCCAGCAGCTTGGGCGCGGGACGGACCCGGGACAGCTCCTACGAGCAGTACTTC
CDR3aa: CASSLGAGRTRDSSYEQYF
v_gene: TRBV5-1
abundance: .
j_gene: TRBJ2-7
d_gene: .

CDR3nt: .
CDR3aa: CASSSSTSGEQFF
v_gene: TRBV12-3/TRBV12-4
abundance: few
j_gene: TRBJ2-1
d_gene: .

CDR3nt: TGCGCCAGCAGCTTGGGGTTCAGCGGGAGTACCGAGCAGTACTTC
CDR3aa: CASSLGFSGSTEQYF
v_gene: TRBV5-1
abundance: .
j_gene: TRBJ2-7
d_gene: TRBD2

CDR3nt: TGTGCCAGCAGCCAAGCGGACAGGGCGGGCGCAGATACGCAGTATTTT
CDR3aa: CASSQADRAGADTQYF
v_gene: TRBV3-1
abundance: few
j_gene: TRBJ2-3
d_gene: TRBD1

CDR3nt: TGTGCCAGCAGGCAAGGACTAGCGGGGGGCCTCAAGAACGGGGAGCTGTTTTTT
CDR3aa: CASRQGLAGGLKNGELFF
v_gene: TRBV6-2/TRBV6-3
abundance: .
j_gene: TRBJ2-2
d_gene: TRBD2

CDR3nt: TGTGCCACCAGTGATTCCCGCGAGCAGTACTTC
CDR3aa: CATSDSREQYF
v_gene: TRBV24-1
abundance: .
j_gene: TRBJ2-7
d_gene: .

CDR3nt: TGTGCCAGCAGTTTTAGGGGTTCGAACACTGAAGCTTTCTTT
CDR3aa: CASSFRGSNTEAFF
v_gene: TRBV12-3/TRBV12-4
abundance: few
j_gene: TRBJ1-1
d_gene: .

CDR3nt: TGCAGCGTTGAGTTTGGGACGGGCTCCTACGAGCAGTACTTC
CDR3aa: CSVEFGTGSYEQYF
v_gene: TRBV29-1
abundance: .
j_gene: TRBJ2-7
d_gene: .

CDR3nt: TGTGCCAGTAGTATCGACGGCTTCAATGAGCAGTTCTTC
CDR3aa: CASSIDGFNEQFF
v_gene: TRBV19
abundance: .
j_gene: TRBJ2-1
d_gene: .

CDR3nt: TGTGCCACTAGGACAGGGGGGGGATCCAATGAGCAGTTCTTC
CDR3aa: CATRTGGGSNEQFF
v_gene: TRBV15
abundance: .
j_gene: TRBJ2-1
d_gene: TRBD1

CDR3nt: TGTGCCACCAACCGGGACGGATCCTACGAGCAGTACTTC
CDR3aa: CATNRDGSYEQYF
v_gene: TRBV10-3
abundance: few
j_gene: TRBJ2-7
d_gene: .

CDR3nt: TGCAGCGCAACAAGGGACTACGAGCAGTACTTC
CDR3aa: CSATRDYEQYF
v_gene: TRBV20-1
abundance: few
j_gene: TRBJ2-7
d_gene: .

CDR3nt: TGTGCCAGCAGCTTGGGACAGGGGGCTTTCACAGATACGCAGTATTTT
CDR3aa: CASSLGQGAFTDTQYF
v_gene: TRBV7-3
abundance: .
j_gene: TRBJ2-3
d_gene: TRBD1

CDR3nt: TGCAGCGTTGAAGACTGGGACAGGGGCCGGTACGAGCAGTACTTC
CDR3aa: CSVEDWDRGRYEQYF
v_gene: TRBV29-1
abundance: few
j_gene: TRBJ2-7
d_gene: TRBD1

CDR3nt: TGTGCCAGCAGTGGCGACAGGACCCAGCATTTT
CDR3aa: CASSGDRTQHF
v_gene: TRBV6-1
abundance: .
j_gene: TRBJ1-5
d_gene: .

CDR3nt: TGTGCCAGCAGCTTATGGACAGGGTCTAGTAACGATGAGCAGTTCTTC
CDR3aa: CASSLWTGSSNDEQFF
v_gene: TRBV3-1
abundance: .
j_gene: TRBJ2-1
d_gene: TRBD1

CDR3nt: TGTGCCAGCAGCTTAGAGTCAGGGGGGTTAGCGGATGAGCAGTTCTTC
CDR3aa: CASSLESGGLADEQFF
v_gene: TRBV7-6
abundance: few
j_gene: TRBJ2-1
d_gene: .

CDR3nt: TGTGCCAGCAGTCCATATTACAGGGACTATGGCTACACCTTC
CDR3aa: CASSPYYRDYGYTF
v_gene: TRBV6-5
abundance: few
j_gene: TRBJ1-2
d_gene: .

CDR3nt: TGTGCCAGCAGTCTCCGGGACACCGGGGGGACCCAGTACTTC
CDR3aa: CASSLRDTGGTQYF
v_gene: TRBV12-3/TRBV12-4
abundance: many
j_gene: TRBJ2-5
d_gene: .